One and the same sample provided the 14 T cell receptor beta chains below, sequenced in a study of blood T cell repertoires in COVID-19. Assay: immunoSEQ multiplex PCR; the TCRdb copy retains only in-frame clones and omits some. The table has around 190,000 clones, about 90% seen once; the top ten hold less than 25%. The material sequenced was peripheral blood. Receptor source: a man aged 70-80 years with active or convalescent COVID-19.

This clone was picked up one time. The chain combines TRBV14 with TRBJ1-4; tentatively, D is TRBD1 (5 bases). Per the germline V gene, CDR1 is SGHDN and CDR2 is FVKESK. V was trimmed by 4 bases and J by 5 bases, leaving 11 bases between them. The CDR3 sequence is 14 residues long. The DNA for the CDR3 is TGTGCCAGCAGCCCCATGGCAGGGAATGAAAAACTGTTTTTT. The encoded protein is CASSPMAGNEKLFF. Based on the CDR3 plus reference TRBV14 and TRBJ1-4, the full variable domain is EAGVTQFPSHSVIEKGQTVTLRCDPISGHDNLYWYRRVMGKEIKFLLHFVKESKQDESGMPNNRFLAERTGGTYSTLKVQPAELEDSGVYFCASSPMAGNEKLFFGSGTQLSVL.

The J gene is TRBJ1-5, the V gene TRBV27; TRBD1 matches at 10 bases. After removal of 6 bases from V and 3 bases from J, the junction contained 5 bases not matched to a gene. CDR1 MNHEY and CDR2 SMNVEV come from the germline V gene (reference sequence). The CDR3 is made up of 15 amino acids. CDR3 sequence: CASRKDRGTNQPQHF. DNA of the CDR3: TGTGCCAGCAGGAAGGACAGGGGGACCAATCAGCCCCAGCATTTT.

The chain is built from TRBV6-6 and TRBJ2-2, with TRBD1 identical over 9 bases. This CDR3 contains 14 residues. Germline values: CDR1 MNHNY, CDR2 SVGAGI (reference sequence). V shed 8 bases and J 2 bases; nucleotides not matched to a gene: 3. The CDR3 region is CASLDRGNTGELFF. The CDR3 DNA reads TGTGCCAGCCTGGACAGGGGAAACACCGGGGAGCTGTTTTTT.

This clone was counted once. The chain has TRBV5-6 and TRBJ1-1; D is undetermined. The germline gives CDR1 SGHDT, CDR2 YYEEEE. Deletions cut 1 base from V and 1 base from J, with 17 bases between. The CDR3 contains 17 residues. The DNA for the CDR3 is TGTGCCAGCAGCTTGTCCATGCGGCAGATAGAGAACACTGAAGCTTTCTTT. Translating it yields CASSLSMRQIENTEAFF.

J is TRBJ2-1 and V is TRBV5-4; TRBD2 matches at 11 bases. This CDR3 comprises 16 residues. CDR1 SGHNT and CDR2 YYREEE come from the germline V gene (reference sequence). Germline trimming cut 3 bases from V and 3 bases from J; bases unmatched to any gene: 5. The chain's CDR3 is CASSSATSGDYNEQFF. The CDR3 bases are TGTGCCAGCAGCTCGGCGACTAGCGGGGACTACAATGAGCAGTTCTTC.

The chain employs TRBV3-1 (or the pseudogene TRBV3-2) and TRBJ2-7; 11 nucleotides agree with TRBD1. The trim removed 1 base at V and 5 bases at J, leaving 10 bases unmatched. Germline V CDR1 and CDR2: LGHDT, YNNKEL (reference sequence). This CDR3 has 17 amino acids. The CDR3 coding sequence is TGTGCCAGCAGCCAAGTACGACGGGACAGGGGGGCCCACGAGCAGTACTTC. Translating gives CASSQVRRDRGAHEQYF.

This chain links TRBV20-1 with TRBJ1-6, with 8 bases lining up with TRBD1. CDR1 is DFQATT, CDR2 SNEGSKA, per germline (reference sequence). V shed 3 bases, J shed 8 bases, and the junction held 6 bases outside the gene matches. This CDR3 is built from 14 residues. CDR3 sequence (DNA): TGCAGTGCTAGTCCCGGGACAGGACATTCACCCCTCCACTTT. Amino acid sequence: CSASPGTGHSPLHF.

V is TRBV11-2 and J is TRBJ2-5, with TRBD2 matching over 9 bases. Germline trimming cut 5 bases from V and 4 bases from J; bases unmatched to any gene: 5. The germline V gene encodes CDR1 SGHAT and CDR2 FQNNGV. This CDR3 comprises 14 residues. CDR3 nucleotide sequence: TGTGCCAGCAGCCAGCTAGCGGGGTCAGAGACCCAGTACTTC. Protein sequence: CASSQLAGSETQYF.

The genes are TRBV4-3 and TRBJ2-3; TRBD1 might be the D (5 bases). V lost 1 base, J lost 1 base, and 15 bases lay in between. Germline lookup yields CDR1 LGHNA and CDR2 YSLEER. The CDR3 extends over 17 amino acids. In DNA form, the CDR3 reads TGCGCCAGCAGCCAAGCTCCAGGGTTGACGGGCACAGATACGCAGTATTTT. Translating it yields CASSQAPGLTGTDTQYF.

The chain employs TRBV27 and TRBJ1-6; 8 nucleotides match TRBD1. V was clipped by 3 bases and J by 10 bases; unmatched bases: 5. This CDR3 has 14 residues. From germline, CDR1 is MNHEY and CDR2 SMNVEV (reference sequence). The DNA of the CDR3 is TGTGCCAGCAGTTTCTTGGACAGGGAATCACCCCTCCACTTT. Its translation: CASSFLDRESPLHF.

This clone occurred once. This rearrangement joins TRBV5-5 to TRBJ1-2; TRBD1 matches at 10 bases. Trimming removed 1 base from V and 8 bases from J; junction bases left unmatched: 2. Germline values: CDR1 SGHKS, CDR2 YYEKEE (reference sequence). The CDR3 sequence is 13 residues long. The CDR3 DNA reads as TGTGCCAGCAGCTTGAGACAGGGGGCGGGCTACACCTTC. This gives the protein CASSLRQGAGYTF.

V usage is TRBV7-8 and J usage is TRBJ1-4; perhaps TRBD1 as D (6 bases). V was cut by 5 bases and J by 11 bases, with 27 bases left in between. CDR3 length: 17 residues. Germline CDR1 is SGHVS and CDR2 is FQNEAQ. The DNA of the CDR3 is TGTGCCAGCAGCCCGCCTGGGGGGGGCGCGGTGAATAGGAAACTGTTTTTT. It encodes CASSPPGGGAVNRKLFF.

This sequence joins TRBV28 and TRBJ1-2; TRBD1 might be the D (5 bases). This CDR3 is 14 amino acids long. Trimming shortened V by 5 bases and J by 8 bases, and 18 bases separated the two germline ends. Germline CDR1 and CDR2: MDHEN and SYDVKM. The CDR3 DNA sequence: TGTGCCAGCAGTCCCCCCGACAGTCGGAACGGCTACACCTTC. Encoded protein: CASSPPDSRNGYTF.

The rearrangement uses TRBV14 and TRBJ2-7; a possible D gene is TRBD2 (5 bases). The CDR3 has 17 amino acids. V was trimmed by 1 base and J by 4 bases, leaving 20 bases between them. CDR1 is SGHDN, CDR2 FVKESK, per germline. The CDR3 region is CASSQVSARGSAYEQYF. CDR3 nucleotides: TGTGCCAGCAGCCAAGTGTCCGCCCGCGGTAGCGCTTACGAGCAGTACTTC.